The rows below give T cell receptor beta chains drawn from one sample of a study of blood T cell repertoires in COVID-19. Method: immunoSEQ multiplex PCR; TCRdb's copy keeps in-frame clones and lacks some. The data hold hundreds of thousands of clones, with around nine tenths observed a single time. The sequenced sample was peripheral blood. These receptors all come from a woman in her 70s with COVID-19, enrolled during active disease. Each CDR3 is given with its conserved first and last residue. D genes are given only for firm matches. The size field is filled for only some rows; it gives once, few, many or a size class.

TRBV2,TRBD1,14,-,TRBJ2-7,TGTGCCAGCCGGGGGGACAGGGACATCAACGAGCAGTACTTC,CASRGDRDINEQYF
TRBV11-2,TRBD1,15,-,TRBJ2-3,TGTGCCAGCAGCCAATCGGACAGGGACAGAGATACGCAGTATTTT,CASSQSDRDRDTQYF
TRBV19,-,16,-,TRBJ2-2,TGTGCCAGTAGTATTGGGATTCAAAGGGGAACCGGGGAGCTGTTTTTT,CASSIGIQRGTGELFF
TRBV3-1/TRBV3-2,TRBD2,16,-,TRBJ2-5,TGTGCCAGCAGCCAACTCGGACTAGCGGGGGGAGAGACCCAGTACTTC,CASSQLGLAGGETQYF
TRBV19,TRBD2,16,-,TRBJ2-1,TGTGCCAGTAGGGACCTAGCGGGGGTCTCCTACAATGAGCAGTTCTTC,CASRDLAGVSYNEQFF
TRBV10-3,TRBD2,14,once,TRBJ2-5,TGTGCCACCAAACAGACTAGCGGGGGAGAGACCCAGTACTTC,CATKQTSGGETQYF
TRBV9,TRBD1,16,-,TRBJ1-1,TGTGCCAGCAGCGTGGGTCTGGACAGGGGGGACACTGAAGCTTTCTTT,CASSVGLDRGDTEAFF
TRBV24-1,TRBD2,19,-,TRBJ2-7,TGTGCCCCGAGGTGGGCTAGAGGGAACGGGGCTAGCGGGGAGAACGAGCAGTACTTC,CAPRWARGNGASGENEQYF
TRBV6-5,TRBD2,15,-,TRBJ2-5,TGTGCCAGCAGTTCCTCTAGCGGGGCCCAAGAGACCCAGTACTTC,CASSSSSGAQETQYF
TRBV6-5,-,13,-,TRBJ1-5,TGTGCCAGCAGCCCCCGAGGCAATCAGCCCCAGCATTTT,CASSPRGNQPQHF
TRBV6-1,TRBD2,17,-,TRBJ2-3,TGTGCCAGCAGTGATCTAGCGGGGGTAAGGGGCACAGATACGCAGTATTTT,CASSDLAGVRGTDTQYF
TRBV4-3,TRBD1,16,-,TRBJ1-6,TGCGCCAGCAGCCAAGAGGGACAGGCGATGAATTCACCCCTCCACTTT,CASSQEGQAMNSPLHF
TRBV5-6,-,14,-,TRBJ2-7,TGTGCCAGCAGCCCAGATCCTCTTTCCTACGAGCAGTACTTC,CASSPDPLSYEQYF
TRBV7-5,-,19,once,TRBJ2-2,TGTGCCAGAAGCATCCCCGACCCTTGCCCGGGACTAAACACCGGGGAGCTGTTTTTT,CARSIPDPCPGLNTGELFF
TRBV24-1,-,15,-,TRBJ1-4,TGTGCCACCAGTGATCCGGGAAAGGGAGATGAAAAACTGTTTTTT,CATSDPGKGDEKLFF
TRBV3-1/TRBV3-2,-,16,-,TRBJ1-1,TGTGCCAGCAGCCCCTACCTGGGGGGAGTGAACACTGAAGCTTTCTTT,CASSPYLGGVNTEAFF
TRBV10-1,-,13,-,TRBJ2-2,TGCGCCAGCTCCACTAGGTTCCCCGGGGAGCTGTTTTTT,CASSTRFPGELFF
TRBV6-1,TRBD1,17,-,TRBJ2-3,TGTGCCAGCAGTGAAGCGCTCCGGACAGGGGTAATGAATACGCAGTATTTT,CASSEALRTGVMNTQYF
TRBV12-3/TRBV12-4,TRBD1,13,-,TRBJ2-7,TGTGCCAGCAGCTCAGGGGGCGGGAACGAGCAGTACTTC,CASSSGGGNEQYF
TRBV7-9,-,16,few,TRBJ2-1,TGTGCCAGCAGCTTAGTGTTCAGTCGCTCCTACAATGAGCAGTTCTTC,CASSLVFSRSYNEQFF
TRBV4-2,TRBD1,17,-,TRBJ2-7,TGTGCCAGCAGCCAACGGGGAGGGACAGGGCAAACCTACGAGCAGTACTTC,CASSQRGGTGQTYEQYF
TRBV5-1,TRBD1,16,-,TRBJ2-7,TGCGCCAGCAGCTTATCCGGGACAGGGGTCCCCTACGAGCAGTACTTC,CASSLSGTGVPYEQYF
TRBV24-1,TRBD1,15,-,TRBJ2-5,TGTGCCACCAGTGAGGGGGACAGGGGGCTAGAGACCCAGTACTTC,CATSEGDRGLETQYF
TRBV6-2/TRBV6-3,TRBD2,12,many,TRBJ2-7,TGTGCCAGCAGCGTAGCGGGGTACGAGCAGTACTTC,CASSVAGYEQYF
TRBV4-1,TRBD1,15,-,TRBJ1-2,TGCGCCAGCAGCCAAGATCCGGGACAGGGTTTCGGCTACACCTTC,CASSQDPGQGFGYTF
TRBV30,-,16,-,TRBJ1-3,TGTGCCTGGAGTTGGGTGAACAGGGCAAGAGGAAACACCATATATTTT,CAWSWVNRARGNTIYF
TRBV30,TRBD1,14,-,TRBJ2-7,TGTGCCTGGAGTGTCGGGGACAGGGGCGGCGAGCAGTACTTC,CAWSVGDRGGEQYF
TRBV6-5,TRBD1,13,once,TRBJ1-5,TGTGCCAGCAGTCGGGACAGTTATCAGCCCCAGCATTTT,CASSRDSYQPQHF
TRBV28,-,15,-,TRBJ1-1,TGTGCCAGCAGTTCCTTAAAGATCGGGGGGACTGAAGCTTTCTTT,CASSSLKIGGTEAFF
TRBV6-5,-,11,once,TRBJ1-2,TGTGCCAGCGTCCATAACTATGGCTACACCTTC,CASVHNYGYTF
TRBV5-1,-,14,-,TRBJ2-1,TGCGCCAGCAGCGCTCAGACTAGTGACAATGAGCAGTTCTTC,CASSAQTSDNEQFF
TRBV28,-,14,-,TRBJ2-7,TGTGCCAGCAGTTTCAGAGGGAGTCTCTACGAGCAGTACTTC,CASSFRGSLYEQYF
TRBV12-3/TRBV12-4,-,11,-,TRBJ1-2,TGTGCCAGCAGTTTAGGAGTTGGCTACACCTTC,CASSLGVGYTF
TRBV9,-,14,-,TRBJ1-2,TGTGCCAGCTCCCCGGGGAGGGGGAACTATGGCTACACCTTC,CASSPGRGNYGYTF
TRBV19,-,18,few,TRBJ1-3,TGTGCCAGTAGTATAGAAGGCAGGGGTCTTCACTCTGGAAACACCATATATTTT,CASSIEGRGLHSGNTIYF
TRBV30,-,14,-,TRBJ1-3,TGTGCCTGGAGTATGGGGGCGGGCGGAAACACCATATATTTT,CAWSMGAGGNTIYF
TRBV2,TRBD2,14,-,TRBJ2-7,TGTGCCAGCAGCACAGGGACTAGTGGGCTCGAGCAGTACTTC,CASSTGTSGLEQYF
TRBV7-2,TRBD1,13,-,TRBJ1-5,TGTGCCAGCAGCCTGGACAGGGTTCAGCCCCAGCATTTT,CASSLDRVQPQHF